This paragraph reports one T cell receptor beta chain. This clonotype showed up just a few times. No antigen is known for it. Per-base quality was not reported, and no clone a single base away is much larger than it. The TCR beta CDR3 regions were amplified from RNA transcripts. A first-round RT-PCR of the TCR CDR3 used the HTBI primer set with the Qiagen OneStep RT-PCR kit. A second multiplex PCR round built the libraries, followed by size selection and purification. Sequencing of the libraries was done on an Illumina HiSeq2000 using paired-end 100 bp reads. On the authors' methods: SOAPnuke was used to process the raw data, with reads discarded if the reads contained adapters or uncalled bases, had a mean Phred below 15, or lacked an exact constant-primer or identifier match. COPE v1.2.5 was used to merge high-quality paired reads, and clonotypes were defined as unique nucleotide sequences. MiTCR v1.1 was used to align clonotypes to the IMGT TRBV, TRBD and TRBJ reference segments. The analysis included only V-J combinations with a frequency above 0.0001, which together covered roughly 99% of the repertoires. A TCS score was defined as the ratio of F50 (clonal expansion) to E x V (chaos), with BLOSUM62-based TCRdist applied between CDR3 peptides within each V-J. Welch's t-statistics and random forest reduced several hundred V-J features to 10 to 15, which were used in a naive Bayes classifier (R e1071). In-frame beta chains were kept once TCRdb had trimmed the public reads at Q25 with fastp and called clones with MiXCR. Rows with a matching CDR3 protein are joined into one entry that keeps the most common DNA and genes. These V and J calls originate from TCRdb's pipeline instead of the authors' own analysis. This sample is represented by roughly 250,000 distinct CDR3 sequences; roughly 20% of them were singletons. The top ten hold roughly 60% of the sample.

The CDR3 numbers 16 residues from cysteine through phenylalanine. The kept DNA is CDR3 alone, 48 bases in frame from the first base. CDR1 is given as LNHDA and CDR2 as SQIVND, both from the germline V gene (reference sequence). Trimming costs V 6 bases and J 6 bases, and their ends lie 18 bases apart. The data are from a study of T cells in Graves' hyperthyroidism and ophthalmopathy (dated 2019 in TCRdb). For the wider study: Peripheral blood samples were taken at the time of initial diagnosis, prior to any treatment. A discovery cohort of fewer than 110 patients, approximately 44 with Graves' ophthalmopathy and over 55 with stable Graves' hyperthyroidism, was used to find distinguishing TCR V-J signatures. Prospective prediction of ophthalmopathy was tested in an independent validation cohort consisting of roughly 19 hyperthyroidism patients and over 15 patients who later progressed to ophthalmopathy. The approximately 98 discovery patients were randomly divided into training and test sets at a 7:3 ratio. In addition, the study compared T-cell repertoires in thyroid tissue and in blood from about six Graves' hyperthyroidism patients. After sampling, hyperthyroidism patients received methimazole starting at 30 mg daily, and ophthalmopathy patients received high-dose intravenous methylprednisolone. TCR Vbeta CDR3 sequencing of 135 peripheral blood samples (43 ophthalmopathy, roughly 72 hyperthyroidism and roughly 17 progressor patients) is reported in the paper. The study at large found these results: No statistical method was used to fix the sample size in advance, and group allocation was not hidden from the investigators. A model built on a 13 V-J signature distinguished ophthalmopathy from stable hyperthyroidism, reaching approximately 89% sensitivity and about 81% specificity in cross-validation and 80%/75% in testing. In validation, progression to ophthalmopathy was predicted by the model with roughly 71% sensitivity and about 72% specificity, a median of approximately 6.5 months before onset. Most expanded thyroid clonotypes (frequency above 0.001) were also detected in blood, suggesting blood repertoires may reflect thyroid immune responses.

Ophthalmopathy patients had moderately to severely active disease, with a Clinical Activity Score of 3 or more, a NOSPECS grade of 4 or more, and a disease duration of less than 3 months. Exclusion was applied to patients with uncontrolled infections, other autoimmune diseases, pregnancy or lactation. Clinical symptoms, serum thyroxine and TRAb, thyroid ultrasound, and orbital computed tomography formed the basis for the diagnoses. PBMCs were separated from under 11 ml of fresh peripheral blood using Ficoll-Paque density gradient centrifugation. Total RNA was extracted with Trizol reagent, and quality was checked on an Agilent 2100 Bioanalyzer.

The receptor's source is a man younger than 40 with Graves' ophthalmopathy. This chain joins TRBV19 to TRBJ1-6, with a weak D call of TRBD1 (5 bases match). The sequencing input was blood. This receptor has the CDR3 CASRGRGRAGNSPLHF. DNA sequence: TGTGCCAGTAGGGGCCGCGGCAGGGCTGGTAATTCACCCCTCCACTTT.